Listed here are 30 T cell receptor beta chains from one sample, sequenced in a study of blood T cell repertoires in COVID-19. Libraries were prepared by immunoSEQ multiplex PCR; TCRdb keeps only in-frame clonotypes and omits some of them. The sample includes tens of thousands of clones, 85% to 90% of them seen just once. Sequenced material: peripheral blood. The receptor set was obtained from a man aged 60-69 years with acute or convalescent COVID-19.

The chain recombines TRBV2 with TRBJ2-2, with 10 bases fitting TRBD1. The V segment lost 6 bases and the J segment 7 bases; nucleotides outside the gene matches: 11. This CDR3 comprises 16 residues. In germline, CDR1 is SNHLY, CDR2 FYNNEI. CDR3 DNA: TGTGCCAGCAGGGTTCCGGGACAGGGGACTTTCGGGGAGCTGTTTTTT. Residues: CASRVPGQGTFGELFF.

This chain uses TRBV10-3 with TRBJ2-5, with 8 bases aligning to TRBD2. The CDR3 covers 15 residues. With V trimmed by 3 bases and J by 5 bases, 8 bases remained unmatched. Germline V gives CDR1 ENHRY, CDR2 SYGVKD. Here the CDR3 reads CAISDTSGSGETQYF. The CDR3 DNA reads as TGTGCCATCAGTGATACTAGCGGCAGCGGGGAGACCCAGTACTTC.

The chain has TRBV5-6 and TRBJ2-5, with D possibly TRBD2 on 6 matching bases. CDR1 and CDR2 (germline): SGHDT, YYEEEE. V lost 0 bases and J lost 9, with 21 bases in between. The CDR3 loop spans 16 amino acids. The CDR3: CASSLGGGIPSRSQYF. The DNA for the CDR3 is TGTGCCAGCAGCTTGGGAGGCGGGATACCCTCCCGGTCCCAGTACTTC. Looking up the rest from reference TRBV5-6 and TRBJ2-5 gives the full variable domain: DAGVTQSPTHLIKTRGQQVTLRCSPKSGHDTVSWYQQALGQGPQFIFQYYEEEERQRGNFPDRFSGHQFPNYSSELNVNALLLGDSALYLCASSLGGGIPSRSQYFGPGTRLLVL.

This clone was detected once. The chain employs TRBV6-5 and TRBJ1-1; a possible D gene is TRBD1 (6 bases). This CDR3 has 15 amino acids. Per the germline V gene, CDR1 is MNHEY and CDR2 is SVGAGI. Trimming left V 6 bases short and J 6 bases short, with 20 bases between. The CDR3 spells CASRRNRVAGSEAFF. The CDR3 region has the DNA TGTGCCAGCAGGCGGAACAGGGTAGCGGGCTCTGAAGCTTTCTTT.

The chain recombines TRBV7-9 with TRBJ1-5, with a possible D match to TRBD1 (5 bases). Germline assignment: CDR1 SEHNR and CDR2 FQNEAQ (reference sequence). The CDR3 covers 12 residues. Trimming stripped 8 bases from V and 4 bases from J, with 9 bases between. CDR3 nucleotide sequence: TGTGCCAGCCAGGGTGATAATCAGCCCCAGCATTTT. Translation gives CASQGDNQPQHF. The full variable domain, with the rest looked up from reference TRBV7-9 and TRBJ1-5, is DTGVSQNPRHKITKRGQNVTFRCDPISEHNRLYWYRQTLGQGPEFLTYFQNEAQLEKSRLLSDRFSAERPKGSFSTLEIQRTEQGDSAMYLCASQGDNQPQHFGDGTRLSIL.

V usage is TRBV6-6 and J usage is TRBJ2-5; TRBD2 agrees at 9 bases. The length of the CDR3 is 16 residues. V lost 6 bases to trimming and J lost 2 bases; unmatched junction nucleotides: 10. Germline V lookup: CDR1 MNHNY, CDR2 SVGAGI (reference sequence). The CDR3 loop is CASRNLAGEGQETQYF. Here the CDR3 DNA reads TGTGCCAGCAGGAACTTAGCGGGAGAGGGTCAAGAGACCCAGTACTTC.

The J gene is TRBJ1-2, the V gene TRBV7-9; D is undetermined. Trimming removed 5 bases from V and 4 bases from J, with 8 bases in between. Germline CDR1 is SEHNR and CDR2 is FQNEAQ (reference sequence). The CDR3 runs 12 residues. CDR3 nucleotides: TGTGCCAGCAGCCAAGACACCTATGGCTACACCTTC. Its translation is CASSQDTYGYTF.

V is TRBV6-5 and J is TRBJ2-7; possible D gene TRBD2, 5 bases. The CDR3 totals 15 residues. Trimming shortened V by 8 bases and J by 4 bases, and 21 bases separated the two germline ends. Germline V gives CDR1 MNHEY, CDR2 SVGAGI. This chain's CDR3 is CASYEFGKGSYEQYF. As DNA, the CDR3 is TGTGCCAGCTACGAGTTCGGGAAGGGTTCGTACGAGCAGTACTTC.

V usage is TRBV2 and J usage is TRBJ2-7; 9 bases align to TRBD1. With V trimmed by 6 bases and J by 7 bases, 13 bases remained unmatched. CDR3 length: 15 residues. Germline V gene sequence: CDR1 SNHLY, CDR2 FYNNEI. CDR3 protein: CASRGDRASSGEQYF. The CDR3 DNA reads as TGTGCCAGCAGGGGGGACAGGGCTTCATCTGGGGAGCAGTACTTC. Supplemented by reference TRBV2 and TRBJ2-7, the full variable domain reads EPEVTQTPSHQVTQMGQEVILRCVPISNHLYFYWYRQILGQKVEFLVSFYNNEISEKSEIFDDQFSVERPDGSNFTLKIRSTKLEDSAMYFCASRGDRASSGEQYFGPGTRLTVT.

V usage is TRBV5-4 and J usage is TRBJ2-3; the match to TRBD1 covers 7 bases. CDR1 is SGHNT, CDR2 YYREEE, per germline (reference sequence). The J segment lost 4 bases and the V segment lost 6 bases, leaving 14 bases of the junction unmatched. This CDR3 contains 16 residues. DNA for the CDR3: TGTGCCAGCAACCCGAACCGGGACAGCTATTCAGATACGCAGTATTTT. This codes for CASNPNRDSYSDTQYF.

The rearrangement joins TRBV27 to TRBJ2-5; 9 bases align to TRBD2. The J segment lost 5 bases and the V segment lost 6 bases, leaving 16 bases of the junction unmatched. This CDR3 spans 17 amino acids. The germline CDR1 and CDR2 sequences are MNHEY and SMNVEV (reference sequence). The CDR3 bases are TGTGCCAGCAGCCCGCGGGGGTGGCGGGAGGGCCTGGAGACCCAGTACTTC. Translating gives CASSPRGWREGLETQYF.

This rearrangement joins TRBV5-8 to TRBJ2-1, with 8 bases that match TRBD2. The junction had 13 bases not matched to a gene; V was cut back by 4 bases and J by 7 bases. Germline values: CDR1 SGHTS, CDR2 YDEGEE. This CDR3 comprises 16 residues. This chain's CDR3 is CASSLISGAGGNEQFF. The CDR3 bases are TGTGCCAGCAGCCTAATTAGCGGGGCCGGGGGGAATGAGCAGTTCTTC.

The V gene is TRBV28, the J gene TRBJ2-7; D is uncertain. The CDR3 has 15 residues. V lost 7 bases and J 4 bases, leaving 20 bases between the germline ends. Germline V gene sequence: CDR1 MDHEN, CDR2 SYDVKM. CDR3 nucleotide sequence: TGTGCCAGCAACTCCCCCTCGCTAGTTCAATACGAGCAGTACTTC. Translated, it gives CASNSPSLVQYEQYF. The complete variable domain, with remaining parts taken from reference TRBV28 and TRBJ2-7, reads DVKVTQSSRYLVKRTGEKVFLECVQDMDHENMFWYRQDPGLGLRLIYFSYDVKMKEKGDIPEGYSVSREKKERFSLILESASTNQTSMYLCASNSPSLVQYEQYFGPGTRLTVT.

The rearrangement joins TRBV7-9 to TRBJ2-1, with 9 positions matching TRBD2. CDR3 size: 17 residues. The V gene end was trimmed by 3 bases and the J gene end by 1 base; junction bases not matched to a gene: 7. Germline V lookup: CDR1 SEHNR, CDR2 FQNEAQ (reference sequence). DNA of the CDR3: TGTGCCAGCAGCTTCGGCGGGAGGGCCGAATCCTACAATGAGCAGTTCTTC. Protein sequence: CASSFGGRAESYNEQFF.

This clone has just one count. The CDR3 protein is CASSLGGLGSNQPQHF. CDR3 DNA: TGTGCCAGCAGCTTGGGGGGGCTGGGTAGCAATCAGCCCCAGCATTTT. The chain combines TRBV5-6 with TRBJ1-5; D might be TRBD1 (6 bases). Germline values: CDR1 SGHDT, CDR2 YYEEEE. The CDR3 contains 16 residues. With 0 bases removed from V and 0 bases from J, the gap between germline ends came to 10 bases.

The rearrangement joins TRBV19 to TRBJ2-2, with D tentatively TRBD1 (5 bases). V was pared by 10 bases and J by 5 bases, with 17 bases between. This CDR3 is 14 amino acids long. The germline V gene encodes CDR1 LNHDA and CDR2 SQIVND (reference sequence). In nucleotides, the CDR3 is TGTGCCACCATATCCAGGGTGGGGACCGGGGAGCTGTTTTTT. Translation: CATISRVGTGELFF.

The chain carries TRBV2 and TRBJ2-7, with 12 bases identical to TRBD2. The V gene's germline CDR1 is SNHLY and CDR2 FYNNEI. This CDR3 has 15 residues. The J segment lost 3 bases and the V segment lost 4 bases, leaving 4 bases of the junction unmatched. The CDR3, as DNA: TGTGCCAGCAGTGTAGCTAGCGGGAGGGTCTACGAGCAGTACTTC. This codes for CASSVASGRVYEQYF.

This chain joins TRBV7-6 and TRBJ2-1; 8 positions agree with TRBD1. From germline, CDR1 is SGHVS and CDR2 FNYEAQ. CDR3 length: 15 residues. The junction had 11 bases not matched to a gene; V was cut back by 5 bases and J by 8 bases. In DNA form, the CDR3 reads TGTGCCAGCAGCCCACTTAACGGCAGGGGGCATGAGCAGTTCTTC. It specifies CASSPLNGRGHEQFF. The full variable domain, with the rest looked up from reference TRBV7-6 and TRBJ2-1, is GAGVSQSPRYKVTKRGQDVALRCDPISGHVSLYWYRQALGQGPEFLTYFNYEAQQDKSGLPNDRFSAERPEGSISTLTIQRTEQRDSAMYRCASSPLNGRGHEQFFGPGTRLTVL.

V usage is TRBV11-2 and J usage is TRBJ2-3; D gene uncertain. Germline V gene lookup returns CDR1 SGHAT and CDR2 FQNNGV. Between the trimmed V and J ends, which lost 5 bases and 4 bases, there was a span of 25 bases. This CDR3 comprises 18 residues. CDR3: CASSPLRPLSLVADTQYF. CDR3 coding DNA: TGTGCCAGCAGCCCTTTGCGGCCCCTCTCTCTGGTTGCAGATACGCAGTATTTT.

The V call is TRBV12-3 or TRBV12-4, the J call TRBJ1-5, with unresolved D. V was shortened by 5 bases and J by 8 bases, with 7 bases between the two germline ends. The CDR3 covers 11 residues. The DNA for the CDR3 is TGTGCCAGCAGTCTCCGGGAGCCCCAGCATTTT. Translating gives CASSLREPQHF.

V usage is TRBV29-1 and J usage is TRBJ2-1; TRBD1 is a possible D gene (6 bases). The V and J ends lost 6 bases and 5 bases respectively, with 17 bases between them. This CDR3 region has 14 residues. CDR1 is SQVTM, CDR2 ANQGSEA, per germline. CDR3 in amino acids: CSVIGQGSNNEQFF. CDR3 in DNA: TGCAGCGTAATCGGGCAGGGGTCCAACAATGAGCAGTTCTTC.

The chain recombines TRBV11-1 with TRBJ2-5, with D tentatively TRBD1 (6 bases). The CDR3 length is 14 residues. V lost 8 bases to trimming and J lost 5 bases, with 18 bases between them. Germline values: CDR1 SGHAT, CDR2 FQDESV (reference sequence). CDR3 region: CASQKGHRDETQYF. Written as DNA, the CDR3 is TGTGCCAGCCAAAAGGGACACAGGGATGAGACCCAGTACTTC.

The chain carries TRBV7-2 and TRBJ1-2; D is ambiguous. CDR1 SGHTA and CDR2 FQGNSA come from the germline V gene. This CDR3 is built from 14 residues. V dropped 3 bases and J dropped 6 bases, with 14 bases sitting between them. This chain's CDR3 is CASSFRGLGDGYTF. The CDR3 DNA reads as TGTGCCAGCAGCTTCAGAGGGCTGGGCGATGGCTACACCTTC. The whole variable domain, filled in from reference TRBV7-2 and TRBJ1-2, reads GAGVSQSPSNKVTEKGKDVELRCDPISGHTALYWYRQSLGQGLEFLIYFQGNSAPDKSGLPSDRFSAERTGGSVSTLTIQRTQQEDSAVYLCASSFRGLGDGYTFGSGTRLTVV.

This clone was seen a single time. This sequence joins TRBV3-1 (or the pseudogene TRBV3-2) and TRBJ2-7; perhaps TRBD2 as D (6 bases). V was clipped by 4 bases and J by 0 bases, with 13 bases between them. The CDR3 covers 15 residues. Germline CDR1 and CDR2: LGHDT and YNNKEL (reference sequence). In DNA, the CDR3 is TGTGCCAGCAGCCCCGGGGGTAGCGGCTCCTACGAGCAGTACTTC. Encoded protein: CASSPGGSGSYEQYF.

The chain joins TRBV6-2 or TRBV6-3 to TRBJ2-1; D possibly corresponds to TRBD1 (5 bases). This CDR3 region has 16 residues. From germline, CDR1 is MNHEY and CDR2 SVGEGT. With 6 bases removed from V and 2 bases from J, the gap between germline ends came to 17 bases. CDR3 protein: CASSPRRQFTYNEQFF. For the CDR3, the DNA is TGTGCCAGCAGCCCTCGTAGACAGTTCACCTACAATGAGCAGTTCTTC.

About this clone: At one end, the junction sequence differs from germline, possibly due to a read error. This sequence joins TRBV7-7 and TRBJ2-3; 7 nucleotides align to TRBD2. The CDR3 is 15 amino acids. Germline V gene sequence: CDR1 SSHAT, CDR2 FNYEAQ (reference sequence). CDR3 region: CASSLGAGYTDTQYF. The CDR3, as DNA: TGTGCTAGCAGCTTAGGAGCGGGATACACAGATACGCAGTATTTT.

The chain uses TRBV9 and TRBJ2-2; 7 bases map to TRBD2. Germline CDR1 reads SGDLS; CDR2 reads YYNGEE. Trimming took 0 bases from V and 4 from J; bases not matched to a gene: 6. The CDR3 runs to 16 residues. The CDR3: CASSVAAGVPTGELFF. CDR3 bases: TGTGCCAGCAGCGTAGCGGCGGGAGTCCCCACCGGGGAGCTGTTTTTT.

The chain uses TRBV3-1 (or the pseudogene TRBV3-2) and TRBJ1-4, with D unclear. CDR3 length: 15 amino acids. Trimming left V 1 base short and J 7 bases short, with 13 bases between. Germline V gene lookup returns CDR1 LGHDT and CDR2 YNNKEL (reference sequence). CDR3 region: CASSQVGGGSEKLFF. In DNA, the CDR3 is TGTGCCAGCAGCCAAGTCGGCGGCGGTAGTGAAAAACTGTTTTTT.

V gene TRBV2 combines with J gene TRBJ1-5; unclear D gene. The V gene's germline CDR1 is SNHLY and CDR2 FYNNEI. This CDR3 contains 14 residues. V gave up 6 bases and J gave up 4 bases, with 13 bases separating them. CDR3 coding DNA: TGTGCCAGCAGCTACACTCGCGGGAATCAGCCCCAGCATTTT. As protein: CASSYTRGNQPQHF.

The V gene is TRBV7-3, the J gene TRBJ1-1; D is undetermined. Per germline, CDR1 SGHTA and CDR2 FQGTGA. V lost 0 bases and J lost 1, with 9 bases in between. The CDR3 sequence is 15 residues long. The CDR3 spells CASSLTRGENTEAFF. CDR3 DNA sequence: TGTGCCAGCAGCTTAACGAGAGGTGAGAACACTGAAGCTTTCTTT.